The 23 T cell receptor beta chains below all came from one sample that was sequenced in a study of T cell responses to AZD1222 COVID-19 vaccine. Generated by immunoSEQ multiplex PCR, the TCRdb table keeps only in-frame clones and is missing some. Of around 47,000 clones detected, 80% appear once; the ten largest clones hold 20% to 25%. The sample consisted of peripheral blood, taken 28 days after the second dose of the MenACWY control vaccine. These TCRs come from an adult who received the MenACWY meningococcal vaccine as a control.

V is TRBV15 and J is TRBJ1-6; 8 bases match TRBD1. In germline, CDR1 is LNHNV, CDR2 YYDKDF (reference sequence). J was trimmed by 11 bases and V by 0 bases; bases with no gene match: 12. The length of the CDR3 is 17 residues. The CDR3 DNA is TGTGCCACCAGCAGAGATTGGGGGCAGGGGGCCCGGGCACCCCTCCACTTT. Translated: CATSRDWGQGARAPLHF. Full variable domain (outside the CDR3, taken from reference TRBV15 and TRBJ1-6): DAMVIQNPRYQVTQFGKPVTLSCSQTLNHNVMYWYQQKSSQAPKLLFHYYDKDFNNEADTPDNFQSRRPNTSFCFLDIRSPGLGDTAMYLCATSRDWGQGARAPLHFGNGTRLTVT.

The chain couples TRBV9 to TRBJ1-2, with 8 bases matching TRBD1. Germline-derived CDR1 and CDR2 are SGDLS and YYNGEE. This CDR3 is built from 12 residues. V shed 4 bases and J 8 bases; nucleotides not matched to a gene: 4. The chain's CDR3 is CASSLRTGGYTF. The CDR3 DNA reads TGTGCCAGCAGCTTACGGACAGGGGGCTACACCTTC.

V gene TRBV28 combines with J gene TRBJ2-3, with a tentative D call TRBD1 (6 bases). This CDR3 region has 16 residues. V dropped 6 bases and J dropped 0 bases, with 16 bases sitting between them. Germline lookup yields CDR1 MDHEN and CDR2 SYDVKM. In DNA form, the CDR3 reads TGTGCCAGCAGAATCAGGGGAGTCCAAAGCACAGATACGCAGTATTTT. Its translation: CASRIRGVQSTDTQYF. Based on the CDR3 plus reference TRBV28 and TRBJ2-3, the full variable domain is DVKVTQSSRYLVKRTGEKVFLECVQDMDHENMFWYRQDPGLGLRLIYFSYDVKMKEKGDIPEGYSVSREKKERFSLILESASTNQTSMYLCASRIRGVQSTDTQYFGPGTRLTVL.

This clone has just a few counts. V gene TRBV28 combines with J gene TRBJ2-5, with 7 nucleotides matching TRBD2. CDR3 size: 14 residues. The V segment lost 6 bases and the J segment 3 bases; nucleotides outside the gene matches: 7. CDR1 and CDR2 from the germline V gene are MDHEN and SYDVKM. CDR3 region: CASRISGRKETQYF. CDR3 nucleotides: TGTGCCAGCAGGATTAGCGGGCGGAAAGAGACCCAGTACTTC.

This chain uses TRBV7-8 with TRBJ1-5, with 7 bases matching TRBD1. V lost 3 bases to trimming and J lost 0 bases; unmatched junction nucleotides: 17. In germline, CDR1 is SGHVS, CDR2 FQNEAQ. The CDR3 is 20 amino acids. The CDR3 loop reads CASSFLKSRDSKYSNQPQHF. The DNA of the CDR3 is TGTGCCAGCAGCTTCCTAAAGTCCCGGGACAGTAAATATAGCAATCAGCCCCAGCATTTT.

V gene TRBV5-1 combines with J gene TRBJ2-7, with 7 bases matching TRBD1. Per the germline V gene, CDR1 is SGHRS and CDR2 is YFSETQ. The V and J ends lost 3 bases and 4 bases, in that order; junction bases with no gene match: 10. The CDR3 contains 15 residues. CDR3 residues: CASSSTQGLGYEQYF. The CDR3 coding sequence is TGCGCCAGCAGCTCCACACAGGGGCTCGGGTACGAGCAGTACTTC. The whole variable domain, remainder taken from reference TRBV5-1 and TRBJ2-7, is KAGVTQTPRYLIKTRGQQVTLSCSPISGHRSVSWYQQTPGQGLQFLFEYFSETQRNKGNFPGRFSGRQFSNSRSEMNVSTLELGDSALYLCASSSTQGLGYEQYFGPGTRLTVT.

This chain joins TRBV15 and TRBJ1-5; D is unresolved. The V end lost 4 bases, the J end lost 1 base, and 14 bases lay between the germline ends. Germline V gene sequence: CDR1 LNHNV, CDR2 YYDKDF (reference sequence). This CDR3 is 16 amino acids long. The CDR3: CATSTPIGESNQPQHF. The CDR3 nucleotides read TGTGCCACCAGCACCCCCATAGGAGAGAGCAATCAGCCCCAGCATTTT.

The CDR3: CASSVGHMNTEAFF. CDR3 bases: TGTGCCAGCAGCGTGGGACATATGAACACTGAAGCTTTCTTT. The chain carries TRBV9 and TRBJ1-1; D is perhaps TRBD1 (6 bases). Per germline, CDR1 SGDLS and CDR2 YYNGEE. Trimming stripped 2 bases from V and 0 bases from J, with 8 bases between. The CDR3 totals 14 residues.

The chain couples TRBV6-5 to TRBJ1-2; D is unresolved. V gave up 8 bases and J gave up 4 bases, with 20 bases separating them. Germline V lookup: CDR1 MNHEY, CDR2 SVGAGI. The length of the CDR3 is 15 residues. The CDR3 DNA follows: TGTGCCAGCTTGCCCACCCTAGGACGGACCTATGGCTACACCTTC. Protein sequence: CASLPTLGRTYGYTF.

The CDR3 sequence: CASMKMVNSNQPQHF. Written as DNA, the CDR3 is TGTGCCAGCATGAAAATGGTTAATAGCAATCAGCCCCAGCATTTT. This chain joins TRBV2 and TRBJ1-5; D gene uncertain. The germline V and J ends were trimmed by 7 bases and 0 bases, with 13 bases remaining between them. The CDR3 length is 15 residues. From germline, CDR1 is SNHLY and CDR2 FYNNEI.

The count of this clone is one. V usage is TRBV4-1 and J usage is TRBJ1-1, with D possibly TRBD1 on 6 matching bases. The CDR3 length is 16 residues. V dropped 4 bases and J dropped 0 bases, with 15 bases sitting between them. The germline gives CDR1 MGHRA, CDR2 YSYEKL. The CDR3, as DNA: TGCGCCAGCAGCCGAGCAGGGGCTGGTATGAACACTGAAGCTTTCTTT. This translates into CASSRAGAGMNTEAFF.

The V call is TRBV27, the J call TRBJ2-7; D gene ambiguous. This CDR3 is built from 15 residues. CDR1 MNHEY and CDR2 SMNVEV come from the germline V gene (reference sequence). V was clipped by 7 bases and J by 5 bases, with 21 bases between them. For the CDR3, the DNA is TGTGCCAGCACCTCAGGAATAGGTGGTAGGAACGAGCAGTACTTC. This codes for CASTSGIGGRNEQYF.

The CDR3 DNA reads TGTGCCAGCAATTCCCGGACAGACCCCGGGGAGCTGTTTTTT. Amino acid sequence: CASNSRTDPGELFF. The chain joins TRBV6-5 to TRBJ2-2, with a possible D match to TRBD1 (6 bases). CDR3 length: 14 amino acids. Germline V lookup: CDR1 MNHEY, CDR2 SVGAGI. The germline V and J ends were trimmed by 7 bases and 6 bases, with 15 bases remaining between them.

This chain joins TRBV11-2 and TRBJ2-6; D is possibly TRBD1 (5 bases). Trimming cost V 5 bases and J 0 bases, with 11 bases left between them. Germline CDR1 reads SGHAT; CDR2 reads FQNNGV. The CDR3 consists of 16 residues. CDR3 sequence reads: CASSLRTLSGANVLTF. CDR3 in DNA: TGTGCCAGCAGCCTCAGGACACTCTCTGGGGCCAACGTCCTGACTTTC.

CDR3 coding DNA: TGTGCCAGCAGCAAAGACAGTTTCAATCAGCCCCAGCATTTT. Translated: CASSKDSFNQPQHF. V and J are TRBV7-9 and TRBJ1-5; D may be TRBD1 (5 bases). The CDR3 totals 14 residues. Per the germline V gene, CDR1 is SEHNR and CDR2 is FQNEAQ (reference sequence). V was pared by 5 bases and J by 3 bases, with 11 bases between.

The chain uses TRBV6-1 and TRBJ2-1; D possibly corresponds to TRBD2 (6 bases). This CDR3 is 17 amino acids long. Germline lookup yields CDR1 MNHNS and CDR2 SASEGT. V was trimmed by 1 base and J by 0 bases, leaving 13 bases between them. This CDR3 is CASSEGPGRGSYNEQFF. CDR3 in DNA: TGTGCCAGCAGTGAAGGTCCGGGGCGGGGCTCCTACAATGAGCAGTTCTTC.

The chain carries TRBV27 and TRBJ1-6; perhaps TRBD1 as D (6 bases). This CDR3 region has 12 residues. Trimming removed 5 bases from V and 13 bases from J, with 12 bases in between. Germline CDR1 and CDR2: MNHEY and SMNVEV (reference sequence). DNA for the CDR3: TGTGCCAGCAGTCTAGGGGGGAGGCCCCTCCACTTT. Amino acid sequence: CASSLGGRPLHF.

V is TRBV10-1 and J is TRBJ2-2; TRBD1 is a possible D gene (6 bases). V was clipped by 7 bases and J by 6 bases, with 9 bases between them. The CDR3 runs 12 residues. CDR1 is WNHNN, CDR2 SYGVQD, per germline (reference sequence). The CDR3 coding sequence is TGCGCCAGCAAACAGGGCTCCGGGGAGCTGTTTTTT. Translated: CASKQGSGELFF.

This clone appeared a few times. This chain uses TRBV19 with TRBJ1-1, with no clear D. Deletions cut 5 bases from V and 4 bases from J, with 11 bases between. Germline lookup yields CDR1 LNHDA and CDR2 SQIVND (reference sequence). CDR3 length: 13 residues. The CDR3 DNA is TGTGCCAGTAGTGAGGGTTGGGCCACTGAAGCTTTCTTT. This sequence encodes CASSEGWATEAFF.

The gene calls are TRBV4-2 and TRBJ2-2, with 8 positions matching TRBD2. The CDR3 covers 18 residues. Germline V CDR1 and CDR2: LGHNA, YNFKEQ. J was trimmed by 2 bases and V by 4 bases; bases with no gene match: 12. This CDR3 reads CASSRRIGRGGNTGELFF. Here the CDR3 DNA reads TGTGCCAGCAGCCGTCGTATAGGACGGGGGGGAAACACCGGGGAGCTGTTTTTT.

The chain carries TRBV19 and TRBJ1-5; 8 bases map to TRBD1. V gave up 5 bases and J gave up 6 bases; unmatched junction bases: 6. Germline assignment: CDR1 LNHDA and CDR2 SQIVND (reference sequence). This CDR3 has 14 amino acids. The CDR3, as DNA: TGTGCCAGTAGTCAAGGACAGGGCGGTCAGCCCCAGCATTTT. It codes for CASSQGQGGQPQHF.

The chain recombines TRBV9 with TRBJ1-1; D remains unclear. From germline, CDR1 is SGDLS and CDR2 YYNGEE. V was shortened by 3 bases and J by 0 bases, with 12 bases between the two germline ends. The CDR3 runs to 15 residues. The CDR3 region has the DNA TGTGCCAGCAGCGACCACCGGGGAATGAACACTGAAGCTTTCTTT. Translation: CASSDHRGMNTEAFF.

The V call is TRBV25-1, the J call TRBJ1-5; D possibly corresponds to TRBD1 (5 bases). Germline assignment: CDR1 MGHDK and CDR2 SYGVNS. The CDR3 has 17 residues. Trimming took 5 bases from V and 5 from J, leaving 22 bases between them. The CDR3 DNA is TGTGCCAGCAGTCTTTCGGCCGGGGGATTATACGATCAGCCCCAGCATTTT. Translating it yields CASSLSAGGLYDQPQHF.